These T cell receptor beta chains were read from a single sample in a study of blood T cell repertoires in COVID-19. Generated by immunoSEQ multiplex PCR, the TCRdb table keeps only in-frame clones and is missing some. Here the sample spans roughly 130,000 clones, about four fifths being singletons. The sample consisted of peripheral blood. These receptors all stem from a woman aged 45-59 years with acute or convalescent COVID-19. Each CDR3 is given with its conserved first and last residue. D genes are given only for firm matches. Clone size is stated in some rows and not others, as once, few, many or a class when expanded.

V	D	J	size	DNA	CDR3
TRBV5-1	.	TRBJ1-1	.	TGCGCCAGCAGCTTGGAGGGGTTTGACACTGAAGCTTTCTTT	CASSLEGFDTEAFF
TRBV30	.	TRBJ1-5	.	TGTGCCTGGAGTGTACTAGTGGGAATACAGGGAAATCAGCCCCAGCATTTT	CAWSVLVGIQGNQPQHF
TRBV5-4	.	TRBJ1-6	.	TGTGCCAGCAGCTTATACACCGGGTCCTATAATTCACCCCTCCACTTT	CASSLYTGSYNSPLHF
TRBV7-8	.	TRBJ2-2	.	TGTGCCAGCAGCTTAGCGCCCGGGGGGCACCGTGGCGGGGAGCTGTTTTTT	CASSLAPGGHRGGELFF
TRBV23-1	.	TRBJ1-5	.	TGCGCCAGCAGTCAATCGGGGGAGGACTATAGCAATCAGCCCCAGCATTTT	CASSQSGEDYSNQPQHF
TRBV9	.	TRBJ1-3	.	TGTGCCAGCAGCGCCCCCATTGGGAGAGCTGGAAACACCATATATTTT	CASSAPIGRAGNTIYF
TRBV6-5	TRBD2	TRBJ2-3	once	TGTGCCAGCAGCCCCGGGGGGGATACGCAGTATTTT	CASSPGGDTQYF
TRBV15	.	TRBJ2-5	.	TGTGCCACCAGCAGCAGTTATGAGACCCAGTACTTC	CATSSSYETQYF
TRBV19	.	TRBJ1-5	.	TGTGCCAGTAGTATTGGGGCGAATTACAATCAGCCCCAGCATTTT	CASSIGANYNQPQHF
TRBV6-1	.	TRBJ1-5	.	TGTGCCAGCAGTGACAGGGGAGGGGATAGCAATCAGCCCCAGCATTTT	CASSDRGGDSNQPQHF
TRBV5-1	.	TRBJ1-2	.	TGCGCCAGCAGCGAGATGCGTAATGGCTACACCTTC	CASSEMRNGYTF
TRBV9	TRBD1	TRBJ2-1	few	TGTGCCAGCAGCCCGAGGGACAGCCGCGGATCCTACAATGAGCAGTTCTTC	CASSPRDSRGSYNEQFF
TRBV30	.	TRBJ1-2	few	TGTGCCTGGAGTGTACAAGATCTCGGGAGGGTCGGAGGTGGCTACACCTTC	CAWSVQDLGRVGGGYTF
TRBV5-4	TRBD1	TRBJ1-1	.	TGTGCCAGCAGCTTTGCCTTTATGCAGGGGGGCACTGAAGCTTTCTTT	CASSFAFMQGGTEAFF
TRBV19	.	TRBJ1-6	once	TGTGCCAGTACCGACATGAGTTCTAATTCACCCCTCCACTTT	CASTDMSSNSPLHF
TRBV7-8	TRBD1	TRBJ2-7	.	TGTGCCAGCAGCCCCAGACAGGGGACCTACGAGCAGTACTTC	CASSPRQGTYEQYF
TRBV19	TRBD1	TRBJ1-5	.	TGTGCCAGTAGTGCGGGACAGTTTAATCAGCCCCAGCATTTT	CASSAGQFNQPQHF
TRBV18	.	TRBJ1-2	.	TGTGCCAGCTCACCACCGAACAGGGCGAACTATGGCTACACCTTC	CASSPPNRANYGYTF
TRBV10-3	TRBD1	TRBJ2-2	.	TGTGCCATCAGGGGGACAGGATTGACCGGGGAGCTGTTTTTT	CAIRGTGLTGELFF
TRBV7-6	TRBD1	TRBJ1-4	.	TGTGCCAGCAGCGTAGGGACAGGGGCTAATGAAAAACTGTTTTTT	CASSVGTGANEKLFF
TRBV9	TRBD1	TRBJ2-3	.	TGTGCCAGCAGCGTCGCGACAGGGTGGGCAGCAGATACGCAGTATTTT	CASSVATGWAADTQYF
TRBV7-3	.	TRBJ1-1	.	TGTGCCAGCAGCAGCGACAGGAACACTGAAGCTTTCTTT	CASSSDRNTEAFF
TRBV2	.	TRBJ1-5	.	TGTGCCAGCAGTGGTATTTGGACTAATCAGCCCCAGCATTTT	CASSGIWTNQPQHF
TRBV18	TRBD1	TRBJ1-2	.	TGTGCCAGCTCAGCGTCCGGGACAGGGGATGGCGGCTACACCTTC	CASSASGTGDGGYTF
TRBV10-2	.	TRBJ1-5	once	TGCGCCAGCAGTGAGCAGGGAAACAATCAGCCCCAGCATTTT	CASSEQGNNQPQHF
TRBV4-1	.	TRBJ1-1	.	TGCGCCAGCAGCCAAGGTAATCAGGGCTTGAACACTGAAGCTTTCTTT	CASSQGNQGLNTEAFF
TRBV6-6	.	TRBJ1-1	.	TGTGCCAGCAGTTACCGGAACACTGAAGCTTTCTTT	CASSYRNTEAFF
TRBV1	.	TRBJ2-7	.	TGCACCAGCAGCCAAGCCCGAGGAACTAGCGGGGACTACGAGCAGTACTTC	CTSSQARGTSGDYEQYF
TRBV6-5	.	TRBJ2-7	.	TGTGCCAGCAGTTTCTTGGCCTCCTACGAGCAGTACTTC	CASSFLASYEQYF
TRBV6-6	TRBD1	TRBJ1-2	few	TGTGCCAGCAGAAGCTACAGGGGGCAATTGAGCTACACCTTC	CASRSYRGQLSYTF
TRBV25-1	.	TRBJ1-4	.	TGTGCCAGCAGTGAGCCCGGGGGGCGGGCTAATGAAAAACTGTTTTTT	CASSEPGGRANEKLFF
TRBV7-4	TRBD1	TRBJ1-5	once	TGTGCCAGCAGCTTAGACCCCGGGTCCGGGACAGGCTACAATCAGCCCCAGCATTTT	CASSLDPGSGTGYNQPQHF
TRBV6-2/TRBV6-3	.	TRBJ1-1	.	TGTGCCAGCAGTTACCCCTCCCCTGAAGCTTTCTTT	CASSYPSPEAFF
TRBV27	.	TRBJ1-4	.	TGTGCCAGCAGTTTATTTTGGGGCCCCAATGAAAAACTGTTTTTT	CASSLFWGPNEKLFF
TRBV21-1	.	TRBJ1-5	.	TGTGCCAGCAGCAACCGACAGGGAGGTCAGCCCCAGCATTTT	CASSNRQGGQPQHF